Included here is one TCR beta chain sequence, with context. What it recognizes is unknown. The sample is drawn from a study of radiotherapy plus CTLA-4 blockade in lung cancer. Study background: Among all patients, around 19% showed objective responses, while about 30% had disease control. Study findings and constraints: Dynamics of early blood T cell clones, together with interferon-beta, were reportedly the best predictors of response. Radiotherapy was combined with ipilimumab, and tumor-derived TCR clones then expanded in blood.

The CDR3 has 14 amino acids. Germline CDR1 SNHLY, CDR2 FYNNEI. J gave up 5 bases and V 6 bases, and 4 bases lay outside the gene matches. Lung cancer patients with chemo-refractory metastatic non-small-cell disease were given focal radiation plus CTLA-4 blockade with ipilimumab. Assay: immunoSEQ multiplex PCR; the TCRdb copy retains only in-frame clones and omits some. Of about 72,000 clones in the sample, about 85% were seen once. This chain joins TRBV2 and TRBJ2-1; 10 bases are a match to TRBD2. Specimen: peripheral blood, collected from a patient treated with radiotherapy plus ipilimumab. The sequence was obtained from a human donor with non-small cell lung cancer who had a partial response to radiotherapy plus ipilimumab. Here the CDR3 reads CASRGTSANNEQFF. The CDR3 bases are TGTGCCAGCAGGGGGACTAGCGCTAACAATGAGCAGTTCTTC.